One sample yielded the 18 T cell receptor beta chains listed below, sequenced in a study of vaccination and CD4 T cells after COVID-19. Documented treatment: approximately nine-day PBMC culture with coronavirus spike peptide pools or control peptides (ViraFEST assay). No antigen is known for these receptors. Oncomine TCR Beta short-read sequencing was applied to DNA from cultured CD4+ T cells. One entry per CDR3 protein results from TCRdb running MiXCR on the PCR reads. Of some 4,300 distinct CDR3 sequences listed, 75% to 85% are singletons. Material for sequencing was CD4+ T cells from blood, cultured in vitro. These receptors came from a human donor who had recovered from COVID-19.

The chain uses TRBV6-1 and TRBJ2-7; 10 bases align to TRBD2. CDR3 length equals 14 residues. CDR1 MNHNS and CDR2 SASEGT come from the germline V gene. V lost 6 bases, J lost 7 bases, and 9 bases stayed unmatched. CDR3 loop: CASRASGSSGEQYF. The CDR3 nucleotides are TGTGCCAGCAGGGCTAGCGGGAGTTCGGGGGAGCAGTACTTC.

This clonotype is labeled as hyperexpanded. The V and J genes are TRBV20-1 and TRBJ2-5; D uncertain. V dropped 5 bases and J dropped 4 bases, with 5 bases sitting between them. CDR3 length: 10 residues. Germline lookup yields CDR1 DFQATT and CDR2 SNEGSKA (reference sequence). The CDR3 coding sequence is TGCAGTGCTGACCGAGAGACCCAGTACTTC. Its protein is CSADRETQYF.

Here the CDR3 DNA reads TGTGCCAGCAGGAGCGTGGCCCAAGCTTTCTTT. This encodes CASRSVAQAFF. The chain has TRBV21-1 and TRBJ1-1. TRBV21-1 is annotated as a pseudogene. The CDR3 has 11 amino acids.

CDR3 DNA: TGCAGTGCTAGCGGTGGGGGGCGGGGGTACAATGAGCAGTTCTTC. Translation gives CSASGGGRGYNEQFF. The chain has TRBV20-1 and TRBJ2-1; D is possibly TRBD2 (7 bases). The V gene lost 3 bases and the J gene lost 4 bases, with 16 bases spanning the gap. Germline assignment: CDR1 DFQATT and CDR2 SNEGSKA (reference sequence). CDR3 length: 15 amino acids.

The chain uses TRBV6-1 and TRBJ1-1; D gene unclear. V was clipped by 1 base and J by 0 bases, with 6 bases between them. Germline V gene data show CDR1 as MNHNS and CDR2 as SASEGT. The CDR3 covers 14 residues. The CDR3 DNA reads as TGTGCCAGCAGTGAAGTCCGGGTGAACACTGAAGCTTTCTTT. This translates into CASSEVRVNTEAFF.

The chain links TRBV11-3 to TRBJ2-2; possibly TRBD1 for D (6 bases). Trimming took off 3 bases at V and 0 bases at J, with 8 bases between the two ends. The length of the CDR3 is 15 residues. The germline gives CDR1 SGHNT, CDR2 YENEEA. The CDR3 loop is CASSFRTANTGELFF. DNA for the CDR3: TGTGCCAGCAGCTTTAGGACAGCGAACACCGGGGAGCTGTTTTTT.

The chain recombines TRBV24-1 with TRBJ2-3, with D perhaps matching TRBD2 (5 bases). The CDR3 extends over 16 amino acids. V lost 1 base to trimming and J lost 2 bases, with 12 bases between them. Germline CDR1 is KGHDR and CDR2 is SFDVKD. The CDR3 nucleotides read TGTGCCACCAGTGATTTCACCGGACTGAACACAGATACGCAGTATTTT. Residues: CATSDFTGLNTDTQYF.

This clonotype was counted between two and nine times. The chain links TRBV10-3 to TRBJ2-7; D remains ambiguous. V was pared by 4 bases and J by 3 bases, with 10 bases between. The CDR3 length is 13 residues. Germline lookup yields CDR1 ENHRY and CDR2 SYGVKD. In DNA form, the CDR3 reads TGTGCCATCAGTGGTACCTCAAACTACGAGCAGTACTTC. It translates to CAISGTSNYEQYF.

CDR3 region: CASSEAGYGYTF. The DNA of the CDR3 is TGTGCCAGCAGTGAGGCGGGCTATGGCTACACCTTC. This chain connects TRBV28 to TRBJ1-2; D gene ambiguous. The germline CDR1 and CDR2 sequences are MDHEN and SYDVKM. With 5 bases removed from V and 4 bases from J, the gap between germline ends came to 8 bases. The CDR3 sequence is 12 residues long.

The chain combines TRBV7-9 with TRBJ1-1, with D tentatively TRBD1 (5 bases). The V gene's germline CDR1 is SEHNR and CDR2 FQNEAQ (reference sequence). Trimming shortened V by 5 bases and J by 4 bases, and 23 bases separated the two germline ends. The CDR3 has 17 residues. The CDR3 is CASSLGGRGAWGTEAFF. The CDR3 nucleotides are TGTGCCAGCAGCCTTGGTGGGAGGGGCGCTTGGGGCACTGAAGCTTTCTTT.

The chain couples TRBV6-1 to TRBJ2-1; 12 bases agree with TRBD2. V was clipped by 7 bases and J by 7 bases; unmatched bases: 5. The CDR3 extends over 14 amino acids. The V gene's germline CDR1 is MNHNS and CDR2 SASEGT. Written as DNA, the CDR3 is TGTGCCAGCACTTCTGGACTAGCGGGGAATGAGCAGTTCTTC. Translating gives CASTSGLAGNEQFF.

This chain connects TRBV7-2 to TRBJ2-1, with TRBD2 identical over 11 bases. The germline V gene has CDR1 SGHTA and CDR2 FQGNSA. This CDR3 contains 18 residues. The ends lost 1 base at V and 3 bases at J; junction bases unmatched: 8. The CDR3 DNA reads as TGTGCCAGCAGCTTAGTATGGGACCTAGCGGGAGGCTACAATGAGCAGTTCTTC. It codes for CASSLVWDLAGGYNEQFF.

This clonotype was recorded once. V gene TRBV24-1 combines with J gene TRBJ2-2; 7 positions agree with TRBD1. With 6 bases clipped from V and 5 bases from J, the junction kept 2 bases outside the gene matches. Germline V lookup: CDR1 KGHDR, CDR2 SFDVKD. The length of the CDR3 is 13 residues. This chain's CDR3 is CATSQGVTGELFF. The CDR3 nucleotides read TGTGCCACCAGTCAGGGGGTAACCGGGGAGCTGTTTTTT.

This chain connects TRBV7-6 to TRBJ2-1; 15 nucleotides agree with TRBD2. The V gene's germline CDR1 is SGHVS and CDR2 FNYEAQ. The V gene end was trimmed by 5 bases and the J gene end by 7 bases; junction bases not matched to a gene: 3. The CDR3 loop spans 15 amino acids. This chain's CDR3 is CASSRTSGGANEQFF. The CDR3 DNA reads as TGTGCCAGCAGCCGGACTAGCGGGGGGGCAAATGAGCAGTTCTTC.

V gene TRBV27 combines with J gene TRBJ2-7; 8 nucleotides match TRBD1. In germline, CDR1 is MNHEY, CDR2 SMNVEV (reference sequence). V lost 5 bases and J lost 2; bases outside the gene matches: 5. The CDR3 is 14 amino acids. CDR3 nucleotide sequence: TGTGCCAGCAGTGGGCAGGGGGCCCCCTACGAGCAGTACTTC. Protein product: CASSGQGAPYEQYF.

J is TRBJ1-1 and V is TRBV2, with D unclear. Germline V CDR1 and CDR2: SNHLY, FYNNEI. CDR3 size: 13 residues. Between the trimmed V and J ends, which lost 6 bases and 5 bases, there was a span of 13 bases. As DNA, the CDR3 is TGTGCCAGCAGCAACAGCGAGGAGACTGAAGCTTTCTTT. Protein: CASSNSEETEAFF.

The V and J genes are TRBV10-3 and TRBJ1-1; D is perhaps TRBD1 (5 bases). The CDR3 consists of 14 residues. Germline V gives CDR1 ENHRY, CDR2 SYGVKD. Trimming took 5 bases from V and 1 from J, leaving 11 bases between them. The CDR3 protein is CAISPGRTNTEAFF. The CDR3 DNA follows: TGTGCCATCAGTCCGGGACGGACGAACACTGAAGCTTTCTTT.

CDR3 amino acids: CASSSSLRTGDYGYTF. CDR3 sequence (DNA): TGTGCCAGCAGCTCAAGCCTTCGGACAGGGGACTATGGCTACACCTTC. The V gene is TRBV7-6, the J gene TRBJ1-2; TRBD1 agrees at 9 bases. The CDR3 covers 16 residues. Trimming removed 4 bases from V and 3 bases from J; junction bases left unmatched: 9. CDR1 and CDR2 (germline): SGHVS, FNYEAQ.